This TCR beta chain derives from a study of control samples from healthy donors and cancer patients. Measured with immunoSEQ multiplex PCR; TCRdb has only the in-frame clones, and not every one. This sample carries approximately 99,000 clones, roughly 79% of them seen once, and the ten largest clones take approximately 6.7%. The receptor's source is a man aged 18 to 30 in good health. Sequenced input: blood.

The CDR3 spells CASSPGPEPQETQYF. DNA of the CDR3: TGTGCCAGCTCACCTGGACCCGAACCACAAGAGACCCAGTACTTC. V is TRBV18 and J is TRBJ2-5; no clear D. Germline V CDR1 and CDR2: KGHSH, LQKENI. The CDR3 covers 15 residues. The V end was cut by 3 bases, the J end by 2 bases, with 13 bases between.